The 32 T cell receptor beta chains given below trace back to one sample, sequenced in a study of blood T cell repertoires in COVID-19. TCRdb's table, derived via immunoSEQ multiplex PCR, lists solely in-frame clones and lacks some. The data show about 180,000 clones, roughly nine tenths seen once. The sequenced material came from peripheral blood. These receptors all come from a woman younger than 45 with active or convalescent COVID-19.

The CDR3 loop is CASSPSAGGELSGANVLTF. The CDR3 DNA follows: TGTGCCAGTAGTCCCTCGGCAGGGGGCGAGTTGTCTGGGGCCAACGTCCTGACTTTC. V is TRBV19 and J is TRBJ2-6; the match to TRBD1 covers 8 bases. This CDR3 comprises 19 residues. The germline gives CDR1 LNHDA, CDR2 SQIVND (reference sequence). The V gene end was trimmed by 5 bases and the J gene end by 1 base; junction bases not matched to a gene: 13. Based on the CDR3 plus reference TRBV19 and TRBJ2-6, the full variable domain is DGGITQSPKYLFRKEGQNVTLSCEQNLNHDAMYWYRQDPGQGLRLIYYSQIVNDFQKGDIAEGYSVSREKKESFPLTVTSAQKNPTAFYLCASSPSAGGELSGANVLTFGAGSRLTVL.

DNA for the CDR3: TGTGCCAGTAGTATACCGACAGGTAGGGAAGGCAATCAGCCCCAGCATTTT. It is translated as CASSIPTGREGNQPQHF. This chain connects TRBV19 to TRBJ1-5; tentative D call: TRBD1 (6 bases). Germline assignment: CDR1 LNHDA and CDR2 SQIVND (reference sequence). The CDR3 runs 17 residues. V shed 2 bases and J shed 2 bases, with 16 bases lying between them.

The CDR3: CASPRGNTIYF. For the CDR3, the DNA is TGTGCCAGTCCGCGGGGAAACACCATATATTTT. The chain links TRBV19 to TRBJ1-3; no firm D call. The germline CDR1 and CDR2 sequences are LNHDA and SQIVND (reference sequence). The CDR3 has 11 amino acids. With 8 bases removed from V and 4 bases from J, the gap between germline ends came to 6 bases.

The chain is built from TRBV13 and TRBJ2-1; 9 bases are a match to TRBD2. From germline, CDR1 is PRHDT and CDR2 FYEKMQ (reference sequence). With V trimmed by 5 bases and J by 7 bases, 9 bases remained unmatched. The CDR3 has 15 amino acids. CDR3 loop: CASSGPSGVLNEQFF. DNA for the CDR3: TGTGCCAGCAGCGGACCTAGCGGGGTCTTGAATGAGCAGTTCTTC.

The rearrangement links TRBV2 to TRBJ1-2; TRBD1 matches 8 bases. Per germline, CDR1 SNHLY and CDR2 FYNNEI. V shed 6 bases and J 2 bases; nucleotides not matched to a gene: 8. The CDR3 runs 15 residues. The chain's CDR3 is CASSGQGGANYGYTF. CDR3 DNA sequence: TGTGCCAGCAGCGGACAGGGAGGGGCCAACTATGGCTACACCTTC.

This chain uses TRBV28 with TRBJ1-1; D is undetermined. The CDR3 is 13 amino acids. V shed 7 bases and J shed 0 bases, with 9 bases lying between them. Germline V CDR1 and CDR2: MDHEN, SYDVKM. The CDR3 loop is CASNGLLNTEAFF. The CDR3 DNA follows: TGTGCCAGCAACGGTTTGTTGAACACTGAAGCTTTCTTT.

The chain recombines TRBV18 with TRBJ2-1; TRBD1 matches 9 bases. CDR3 length: 15 residues. The ends lost 3 bases at V and 2 bases at J; junction bases unmatched: 2. Germline V lookup: CDR1 KGHSH, CDR2 LQKENI. This chain's CDR3 is CASSPRTGAYNEQFF. The CDR3 DNA is TGTGCCAGCTCACCCCGGACAGGGGCCTACAATGAGCAGTTCTTC.

The V and J genes are TRBV29-1 and TRBJ2-7, with a tentative D call TRBD1 (6 bases). V lost 6 bases and J 3 bases, leaving 15 bases between the germline ends. Germline-derived CDR1 and CDR2 are SQVTM and ANQGSEA. CDR3 length equals 13 residues. The CDR3, as DNA: TGCAGCGTGCCGGGACAAAGTCACTACGAGCAGTACTTC. It yields the protein CSVPGQSHYEQYF.

The rearrangement uses TRBV7-2 and TRBJ2-1; TRBD1 agrees at 8 bases. CDR3 length equals 17 residues. The V and J ends lost 1 base and 6 bases, in that order; junction bases with no gene match: 11. CDR1 and CDR2 (germline): SGHTA, FQGNSA. The CDR3 coding sequence is TGTGCCAGCAGCTTAGTTAGGTCCAGGGGGCGGAGCAATGAGCAGTTCTTC. Protein: CASSLVRSRGRSNEQFF.

The V call is TRBV2, the J call TRBJ2-2; 10 bases map to TRBD2. Germline-derived CDR1 and CDR2 are SNHLY and FYNNEI. CDR3 size: 16 residues. The J segment lost 0 bases and the V segment lost 5 bases, leaving 3 bases of the junction unmatched. CDR3 region: CASSTGTSANTGELFF. The CDR3 region has the DNA TGTGCCAGCAGTACCGGGACTAGCGCGAACACCGGGGAGCTGTTTTTT.

The V call is TRBV5-8, the J call TRBJ2-7; 9 bases are shared with TRBD2. The CDR3 consists of 15 residues. CDR1 and CDR2 from the germline V gene are SGHTS and YDEGEE. Trimming cost V 1 base and J 5 bases; bases outside gene matches: 7. The CDR3 DNA sequence: TGTGCCAGCAGCTTGATAGCGGGAGCTTACGACGAGCAGTACTTC. Amino acid sequence: CASSLIAGAYDEQYF.

The chain has TRBV11-2 and TRBJ2-6; 8 positions match TRBD2. This CDR3 has 13 residues. The J segment lost 4 bases and the V segment lost 10 bases, leaving 3 bases of the junction unmatched. Germline V gene lookup returns CDR1 SGHAT and CDR2 FQNNGV. The CDR3 nucleotides read TGTGCCACGGGAGGGGTCGGGGCCAACGTCCTGACTTTC. Residues: CATGGVGANVLTF.

The CDR3 coding sequence is TGTGCCAGCGGCAGGGGGGATTACTACGAGCAGTACTTC. Translated: CASGRGDYYEQYF. This chain joins TRBV6-5 and TRBJ2-7; D may be TRBD1 (7 bases). V was clipped by 8 bases and J by 3 bases, with 14 bases between them. The CDR3 runs to 13 residues. Looked up from germline, CDR1 is MNHEY and CDR2 is SVGAGI.

This chain joins TRBV27 and TRBJ1-1; the D gene is possibly TRBD1 (6 bases). Germline V gives CDR1 MNHEY, CDR2 SMNVEV (reference sequence). This CDR3 contains 12 residues. V lost 6 bases to trimming and J lost 2 bases, with 7 bases between them. CDR3: CASSRGNTEAFF. The CDR3 DNA reads as TGTGCCAGCAGCAGGGGAAACACTGAAGCTTTCTTT.

The rearrangement joins TRBV19 to TRBJ1-5; maybe TRBD1 (6 bases). The CDR3 length is 15 residues. Germline assignment: CDR1 LNHDA and CDR2 SQIVND (reference sequence). V was clipped by 7 bases and J by 3 bases, with 16 bases between them. In nucleotides, the CDR3 is TGTGCCAGTACCCCCCAACAGGGTCTCAATCAGCCCCAGCATTTT. Its translation: CASTPQQGLNQPQHF. The full variable domain, rest sourced from reference TRBV19 and TRBJ1-5, is DGGITQSPKYLFRKEGQNVTLSCEQNLNHDAMYWYRQDPGQGLRLIYYSQIVNDFQKGDIAEGYSVSREKKESFPLTVTSAQKNPTAFYLCASTPQQGLNQPQHFGDGTRLSIL.

This chain links TRBV9 with TRBJ1-6; no clear D gene. Deletions cut 4 bases from V and 2 bases from J, with 10 bases between. Germline CDR1 reads SGDLS; CDR2 reads YYNGEE. The CDR3 has 15 amino acids. The CDR3 nucleotides are TGTGCCAGCAGCTTGGAGGCCCCCTATAATTCACCCCTCCACTTT. This sequence encodes CASSLEAPYNSPLHF.

A single count supports this clone. The junction departs from the called germline gene at one end, perhaps through a read error. The chain carries TRBV3-1 (or the pseudogene TRBV3-2) and TRBJ1-6, with D unclear. This CDR3 spans 14 amino acids. CDR1 LGHDT and CDR2 YNNKEL come from the germline V gene (reference sequence). CDR3 amino acids: CASSQEASVSALHF. In nucleotides, the CDR3 is TGTGCCAGCAGCCAAGAGGCCAGCGTTTCAGCCCTCCACTTT.

The V gene is TRBV13, the J gene TRBJ1-3, with TRBD1 matching over 10 bases. V shed 3 bases and J 7 bases; nucleotides not matched to a gene: 6. Germline V lookup: CDR1 PRHDT, CDR2 FYEKMQ (reference sequence). CDR3 size: 15 residues. The CDR3 DNA reads as TGTGCCAGCAGCTTGACAGGGGGCGTTGGGAACACCATATATTTT. It encodes CASSLTGGVGNTIYF.

The chain combines TRBV18 with TRBJ2-5; tentatively, D is TRBD2 (6 bases). Germline V gives CDR1 KGHSH, CDR2 LQKENI. The CDR3 is 14 amino acids. Deletions cut 4 bases from V and 7 bases from J, with 16 bases between. CDR3 bases: TGTGCCAGCTCACTGGAGGGGCGCGAAGGGACCCAGTACTTC. Residues: CASSLEGREGTQYF.

The CDR3 here is CASSVGQGARKLFF. CDR3 nucleotide sequence: TGTGCCAGTAGTGTGGGACAGGGGGCGCGAAAACTGTTTTTT. This chain connects TRBV19 to TRBJ1-4; 12 bases map to TRBD1. CDR3 length equals 14 residues. The germline CDR1 and CDR2 sequences are LNHDA and SQIVND (reference sequence). V lost 5 bases, J lost 10 bases, and 5 bases stayed unmatched.

The rearrangement uses TRBV19 and TRBJ1-1; maybe TRBD1 (5 bases). Per germline, CDR1 LNHDA and CDR2 SQIVND (reference sequence). The CDR3 has 14 amino acids. Trimming cost V 7 bases and J 0 bases, with 12 bases left between them. The CDR3: CASTPDSLNTEAFF. Written as DNA, the CDR3 is TGTGCCAGTACTCCCGACAGTTTGAACACTGAAGCTTTCTTT.

The chain links TRBV5-1 to TRBJ1-1, with TRBD1 matching 9 bases. This CDR3 is 14 amino acids long. V shed 7 bases and J 0 bases; nucleotides not matched to a gene: 4. Germline V lookup: CDR1 SGHRS, CDR2 YFSETQ. CDR3 nucleotides: TGCGCCAGCGGTACAGGGGGCGTGAACACTGAAGCTTTCTTT. It codes for CASGTGGVNTEAFF. The full variable domain, its missing parts supplied by reference TRBV5-1 and TRBJ1-1, is KAGVTQTPRYLIKTRGQQVTLSCSPISGHRSVSWYQQTPGQGLQFLFEYFSETQRNKGNFPGRFSGRQFSNSRSEMNVSTLELGDSALYLCASGTGGVNTEAFFGQGTRLTVV.

V usage is TRBV19 and J usage is TRBJ2-2; perhaps TRBD2 as D (6 bases). The CDR3 extends over 15 amino acids. Trimming shortened V by 6 bases and J by 7 bases, and 18 bases separated the two germline ends. In germline, CDR1 is LNHDA, CDR2 SQIVND (reference sequence). The CDR3, as DNA: TGTGCCAGTAGAGAGACCCGGGGGAGTAACGGGGAGCTGTTTTTT. This gives the protein CASRETRGSNGELFF.

This chain's CDR3 is CASSQDLTSSKTQYF. The DNA for the CDR3 is TGCGCCAGCAGCCAAGATTTGACTAGCAGTAAGACCCAGTACTTC. The rearrangement uses TRBV4-1 and TRBJ2-5, with 7 bases identical to TRBD2. Germline V lookup: CDR1 MGHRA, CDR2 YSYEKL. Germline trimming cut 0 bases from V and 6 bases from J; bases unmatched to any gene: 7. The CDR3 runs to 15 residues.

This clone was recorded once. This chain joins TRBV12-3 or TRBV12-4 and TRBJ1-1, with D unresolved. V gave up 0 bases and J gave up 10 bases, with 6 bases separating them. The CDR3 has 11 amino acids. The CDR3 is CASSLASGAFF. The DNA for the CDR3 is TGTGCCAGCAGTTTAGCGTCCGGAGCTTTCTTT.

The chain couples TRBV30 to TRBJ1-3; the D gene is possibly TRBD1 (5 bases). V gave up 4 bases and J gave up 1 base, with 14 bases separating them. CDR1 and CDR2 from the germline V gene are GTSNPN and SVGIG (reference sequence). The CDR3 length is 15 residues. The chain's CDR3 is CAWNQFRASGNTIYF. The CDR3 bases are TGTGCCTGGAACCAATTCAGGGCTTCTGGAAACACCATATATTTT.

The genes are TRBV7-9 and TRBJ2-7; TRBD2 might be the D (5 bases). Germline assignment: CDR1 SEHNR and CDR2 FQNEAQ (reference sequence). This CDR3 region has 16 residues. Trimming cost V 3 bases and J 3 bases, with 18 bases left between them. The CDR3 sequence is CASSFPDRGLGYEQYF. The CDR3 nucleotides read TGTGCCAGCAGCTTTCCCGACCGAGGACTTGGCTACGAGCAGTACTTC.

This chain uses TRBV29-1 with TRBJ1-2; the match to TRBD1 covers 8 bases. The CDR3 runs 13 residues. V lost 1 base, J lost 7 bases, and 5 bases stayed unmatched. CDR1 is SQVTM, CDR2 ANQGSEA, per germline. Here the CDR3 DNA reads TGCAGCGTTGAAGGGCAGGGGGCGCTTGGCTACACCTTC. Its translation: CSVEGQGALGYTF.

This chain joins TRBV7-6 and TRBJ2-5; tentatively, D is TRBD1 (6 bases). The length of the CDR3 is 15 residues. Trimming took 4 bases from V and 3 from J, leaving 15 bases between them. Germline V lookup: CDR1 SGHVS, CDR2 FNYEAQ. The CDR3 is CASSSSRGYKETQYF. The CDR3 DNA reads TGTGCCAGCAGCTCTTCTAGGGGGTACAAAGAGACCCAGTACTTC.

This clone was observed once. Compared with germline, one end of the junction differs, possibly owing to a read error. The chain links TRBV7-7 to TRBJ2-5, with a weak D call TRBD2 (5 bases). Per germline, CDR1 SSHAT and CDR2 FNYEAQ (reference sequence). The CDR3 is 13 amino acids. CDR3 DNA sequence: TGTGCTAGCAGCTTACCGGGGCAAGAGACCCAGTACTTC. Its translation: CASSLPGQETQYF.

The J gene is TRBJ2-7, the V gene TRBV28; D is ambiguous. The CDR3 totals 12 residues. Trimming stripped 3 bases from V and 0 bases from J, with 3 bases between. Germline V gene data show CDR1 as MDHEN and CDR2 as SYDVKM. The DNA for the CDR3 is TGTGCCAGCAGTTTTCTCTCCTACGAGCAGTACTTC. Residues: CASSFLSYEQYF.

CDR3 loop: CASRVGWESSYEQYF. CDR3 DNA sequence: TGTGCCAGCAGGGTCGGGTGGGAGAGCTCCTACGAGCAGTACTTC. The chain recombines TRBV28 with TRBJ2-7; D might be TRBD2 (5 bases). The germline gives CDR1 MDHEN, CDR2 SYDVKM. V shed 6 bases and J shed 0 bases, with 15 bases lying between them. The CDR3 runs to 15 residues.